What follows is one TCR beta chain and its context. Sequencing used immunoSEQ multiplex PCR; TCRdb keeps in-frame clones, though not all of them. The repertoire holds roughly 1,600,000 clones, with around 98.5% as singletons. This record belongs to a study of shared clonotypes between healthy human individuals. In the study overall: Per donor, three plates held CD4 naive cells, three held CD4 memory, two held CD8 naive and one held CD8 memory.

Germline CDR1 reads SGHRS; CDR2 reads YFSETQ. The CDR3 length is 16 residues. Trimming shortened V by 4 bases and J by 4 bases, and 18 bases separated the two germline ends. Sequencing was performed on naive CD4+ T cells sorted from blood. Subset here: CD45RA+ positively selected. The gene calls are TRBV5-1 and TRBJ1-3; D is unresolved. The receptor was derived from a man aged 30-40 years in good health. DNA for the CDR3: TGCGCCAGCAGCGGGCCTAGCGGCTCTTCAGGAAACACCATATATTTT. It is translated as CASSGPSGSSGNTIYF.